This T cell receptor (beta chain) was recovered during a study of blood T cell repertoires in COVID-19. Study context: COVID-19 samples from acute and convalescent phases originated in the United States, Italy and Spain.

The CDR3 loop spans 15 amino acids. Germline CDR1 is LGHNA and CDR2 is YSLEER. Trimming left V 3 bases short and J 0 bases short, with 9 bases between. Measured with immunoSEQ multiplex PCR; TCRdb has only the in-frame clones, and not every one. This sample has about 89,000 clones; approximately 80% occur once, and the top ten carry about 6%. This clone has a handful of counts. Seattle cases were enrolled at active infection and followed longitudinally. The chain uses TRBV4-3 and TRBJ1-3; tentative D call: TRBD1 (6 bases). Sequenced input: peripheral blood. This receptor was identified in a man between 65 and 79 years old with COVID-19, enrolled during active disease. CDR3 protein: CASSQDRASGNTIYF. CDR3 DNA sequence: TGCGCCAGCAGCCAGGACAGAGCCTCTGGAAACACCATATATTTT.